These 13 T cell receptor beta chains share one sample of origin, sequenced in a study of follicular helper T cells after annual influenza vaccination. The table came from immunoSEQ multiplex PCR; TCRdb's copy has only in-frame clones and leaves some out. The data show 5,500 to 7,500 clones, with 84% seen just once and 0.56% held by the top ten. Time point specified: 2015-2016 season, 7 days after influenza vaccination. This sample comprised CXCR5- memory CD4+ T cells sorted from blood, obtained 7 days after influenza vaccination. These receptors came from an adult who received the influenza vaccine.

This chain links TRBV5-1 with TRBJ1-2; D not resolved. Trimming shortened V by 0 bases and J by 4 bases, and 10 bases separated the two germline ends. The CDR3 runs 14 residues. Germline values: CDR1 SGHRS, CDR2 YFSETQ. CDR3 sequence reads: CASSLEGGGYGYTF. The CDR3 coding sequence is TGCGCCAGCAGCTTGGAGGGCGGAGGCTATGGCTACACCTTC.

This clone has a handful of counts. The chain uses TRBV5-4 and TRBJ2-7; either TRBD1 or TRBD2 may supply D (5 bases each). CDR3 length: 11 amino acids. Deletions cut 3 bases from V and 7 bases from J, with 8 bases between. Germline V gene lookup returns CDR1 SGHNT and CDR2 YYREEE (reference sequence). The CDR3 DNA is TGTGCCAGCAGCTCGGGGCTTGAGCAGTACTTC. Encoded protein: CASSSGLEQYF.

The chain has TRBV28 and TRBJ2-1; D perhaps matches TRBD2 (6 bases). Trimming left V 7 bases short and J 8 bases short, with 15 bases between. Germline V gene data show CDR1 as MDHEN and CDR2 as SYDVKM. This CDR3 region has 13 residues. In DNA form, the CDR3 reads TGTGCCAGCATTCCGGGTGGCGGGGATGAGCAGTTCTTC. Protein sequence: CASIPGGGDEQFF.

The chain employs TRBV6-4 and TRBJ1-5, with D possibly being TRBD1 (6 bases). Germline loops: CDR1 MRHNA, CDR2 SNTAGT. The CDR3 has 13 residues. With 5 bases removed from V and 7 bases from J, the gap between germline ends came to 12 bases. In DNA, the CDR3 is TGTGCCAGCAGTCTCAGGGGAGGCCAGCCCCAGCATTTT. Amino acid sequence: CASSLRGGQPQHF.

The V gene is TRBV7-2, the J gene TRBJ1-1; D gene unclear. Germline V gene data show CDR1 as SGHTA and CDR2 as FQGNSA. The CDR3 is made up of 15 amino acids. The V gene lost 3 bases and the J gene lost 3 bases, with 14 bases spanning the gap. In nucleotides, the CDR3 is TGTGCCAGCAGCTTTAGCGGGTCTTTGGACACTGAAGCTTTCTTT. This gives the protein CASSFSGSLDTEAFF.

This chain connects TRBV11-2 to TRBJ2-1, with 10 positions matching TRBD2. Germline V gene data show CDR1 as SGHAT and CDR2 as FQNNGV. The CDR3 contains 15 residues. The junction had 4 bases not matched to a gene; V was cut back by 2 bases and J by 6 bases. For the CDR3, the DNA is TGTGCCAGCAGCTTATCTAGCGGGAGAGGCAATGAGCAGTTCTTC. It yields the protein CASSLSSGRGNEQFF.

The J gene is TRBJ1-2, the V gene TRBV11-2, with 9 bases aligning to TRBD1. Per germline, CDR1 SGHAT and CDR2 FQNNGV. The CDR3 contains 16 residues. V shed 5 bases and J 1 base; nucleotides not matched to a gene: 8. DNA of the CDR3: TGTGCCAGCAGCGCCGGGACAGGGCTCATTAACTATGGCTACACCTTC. Residues: CASSAGTGLINYGYTF.

The J gene is TRBJ2-1, the V gene TRBV28; D ambiguous. The CDR3 consists of 11 residues. V dropped 8 bases and J dropped 7 bases, with 9 bases sitting between them. Germline-derived CDR1 and CDR2 are MDHEN and SYDVKM. CDR3 sequence: CASSRVNEQFF. The CDR3 bases are TGTGCCAGCTCCCGGGTAAATGAGCAGTTCTTC.

The gene calls are TRBV28 and TRBJ1-3; 10 nucleotides agree with TRBD1. The CDR3 length is 15 residues. V shed 2 bases, J shed 2 bases, and the junction held 0 bases outside the gene matches. The germline gives CDR1 MDHEN, CDR2 SYDVKM. The CDR3 protein is CASSLGQGAGNTIYF. The DNA of the CDR3 is TGTGCCAGCAGTTTAGGACAGGGGGCTGGAAACACCATATATTTT. The full variable domain, completed using reference TRBV28 and TRBJ1-3, is DVKVTQSSRYLVKRTGEKVFLECVQDMDHENMFWYRQDPGLGLRLIYFSYDVKMKEKGDIPEGYSVSREKKERFSLILESASTNQTSMYLCASSLGQGAGNTIYFGEGSWLTVV.

The chain joins TRBV10-3 to TRBJ1-2; D not certain. CDR3 size: 12 residues. V lost 7 bases, J lost 0 bases, and 6 bases lay in between. Germline loops: CDR1 ENHRY, CDR2 SYGVKD. DNA for the CDR3: TGTGCCATCACCGGTGCTAACTATGGCTACACCTTC. Translation: CAITGANYGYTF.

The chain has TRBV6-6 and TRBJ2-1; TRBD2 aligns across 10 bases. CDR3 length: 14 residues. Germline lookup yields CDR1 MNHNY and CDR2 SVGAGI (reference sequence). Trimming removed 6 bases from V and 8 bases from J; junction bases left unmatched: 7. In nucleotides, the CDR3 is TGTGCCAGCAGATCGGCTAGCGGGAGCTATGAGCAGTTCTTC. Residues: CASRSASGSYEQFF.

The V call is TRBV6-1, the J call TRBJ2-1; 8 nucleotides match TRBD2. V lost 5 bases to trimming and J lost 9 bases; unmatched junction nucleotides: 3. CDR3 length: 12 amino acids. Germline loops: CDR1 MNHNS, CDR2 SASEGT. Written as DNA, the CDR3 is TGTGCCAGCAGTTCCCGGGGGGGTGAGCAGTTCTTC. This translates into CASSSRGGEQFF.

The chain employs TRBV6-6 and TRBJ2-7, with a weak D call TRBD1 (6 bases). Between the trimmed V and J ends, which lost 2 bases and 2 bases, there was a span of 13 bases. Per the germline V gene, CDR1 is MNHNY and CDR2 is SVGAGI (reference sequence). This CDR3 contains 15 residues. CDR3 sequence (DNA): TGTGCCAGCAGTTACCTCGGACAGAAAGCCTACGAGCAGTACTTC. This codes for CASSYLGQKAYEQYF.